The 3 T cell receptor beta chains below were found in one sample sequenced in a study of control samples from healthy donors and cancer patients. Only in-frame clones appear in the TCRdb table, and some are missing; sequencing was by immunoSEQ multiplex PCR. The sample lists 140,000 to 150,000 clones, around nine tenths seen once, with around 4.7% in the top ten. Sequences were obtained from blood. The receptors come from a man between 25 and 39 years old in good health.

The chain is built from TRBV7-9 and TRBJ1-3; 9 nucleotides line up with TRBD1. From germline, CDR1 is SEHNR and CDR2 FQNEAQ (reference sequence). Trimming removed 5 bases from V and 8 bases from J; junction bases left unmatched: 13. This CDR3 contains 16 residues. The CDR3 spells CASSPQSGTGLYTIYF. The CDR3 DNA sequence: TGTGCCAGCAGCCCTCAGTCTGGGACAGGGCTTTACACCATATATTTT.

The chain links TRBV6-6 to TRBJ2-1; D perhaps matches TRBD1 (7 bases). Germline V gene sequence: CDR1 MNHNY, CDR2 SVGAGI (reference sequence). The CDR3 length is 15 residues. V lost 4 bases and J 7 bases, leaving 17 bases between the germline ends. CDR3 in DNA: TGTGCCAGCAGTTCTCAGGGGGGCCCAACGAATGAGCAGTTCTTC. Its protein product is CASSSQGGPTNEQFF.

The gene calls are TRBV11-2 and TRBJ1-2; D gene ambiguous. The CDR3 is made up of 14 amino acids. Germline assignment: CDR1 SGHAT and CDR2 FQNNGV. Trimming pared 4 bases from V and 14 bases from J, leaving 23 bases between. CDR3 region: CASSSIRLPIARTF. The CDR3 coding sequence is TGTGCCAGCAGCTCGATTCGACTGCCAATAGCCAGAACCTTC.